This T cell receptor beta chain originates from a study of CD8 T cells in ankylosing spondylitis. With respect to this clonotype: Antigen unknown. With a much larger clone just one base away, this may be a read error.

Study-level results: Significantly higher representation of disease-linked clones was reported for matched ankylosing spondylitis synovial fluid.

TCRdb fed the 5' RACE reads into MiXCR, producing one record per CDR3 protein. This sample carries roughly 42,000 distinct CDR3 sequences, less than 3.5% of them seen once, and the ten largest clones take approximately 4.4%. V was clipped by 0 bases and J by 3 bases, with 9 bases between them. The CDR3 totals 14 residues. Germline CDR1 and CDR2: SGDLS and YYNGEE. This receptor was taken from a male donor with ankylosing spondylitis or in good health (not recorded which). V and J are TRBV9 and TRBJ2-5; D gene unclear. The sequenced material came from blood, either unsorted or a sorted T cell fraction (not recorded which). The CDR3 loop is CASSVDSKKETQYF. The DNA for the CDR3 is TGTGCCAGCAGCGTAGATAGTAAGAAAGAGACCCAGTACTTC.